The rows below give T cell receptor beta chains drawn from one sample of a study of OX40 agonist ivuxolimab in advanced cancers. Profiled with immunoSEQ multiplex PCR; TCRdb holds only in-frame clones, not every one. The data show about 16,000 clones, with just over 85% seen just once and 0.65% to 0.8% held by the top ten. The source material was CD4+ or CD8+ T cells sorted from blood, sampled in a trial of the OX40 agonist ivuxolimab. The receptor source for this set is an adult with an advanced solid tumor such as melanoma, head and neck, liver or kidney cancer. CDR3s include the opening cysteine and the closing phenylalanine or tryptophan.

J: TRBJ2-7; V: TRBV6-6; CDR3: CASSYPSSGREQYF
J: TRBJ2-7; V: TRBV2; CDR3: CASSEGRGSYEQYF
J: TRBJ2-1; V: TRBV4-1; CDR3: CASSQVGGSSYNEQFF
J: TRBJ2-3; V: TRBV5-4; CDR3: CASSRRSTDTQYF
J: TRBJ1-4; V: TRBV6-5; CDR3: CASSYGRVGEKLFF
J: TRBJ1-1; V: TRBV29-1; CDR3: CSFVSLGHPDTEAFF
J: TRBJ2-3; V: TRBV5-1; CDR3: CASSSPRTSGRITDTQYF
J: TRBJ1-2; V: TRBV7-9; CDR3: CASSLRQDNYGYTF
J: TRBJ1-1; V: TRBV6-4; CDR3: CASSVVTLGTEAFF
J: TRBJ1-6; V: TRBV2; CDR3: CASSEAGSPLHF
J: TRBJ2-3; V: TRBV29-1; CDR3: CSVASGTTDTQYF
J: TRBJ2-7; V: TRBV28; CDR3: CATEDRSYEQYF
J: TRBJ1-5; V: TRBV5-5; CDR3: CASSLRGQRPNSNQPQHF
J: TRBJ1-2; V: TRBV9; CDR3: CASSQDFYGYTF
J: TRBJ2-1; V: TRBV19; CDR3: CASRTRDTAYNEQFF
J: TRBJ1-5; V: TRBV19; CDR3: CASRGQGGNQPQHF
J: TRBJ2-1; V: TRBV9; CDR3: CASSVGVGGYNEQFF
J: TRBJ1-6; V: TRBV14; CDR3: CASSQMTGPLGSYNSPLHF
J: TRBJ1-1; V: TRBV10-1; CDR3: CASSEIGGEAFF
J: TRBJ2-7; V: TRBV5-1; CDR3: CASSGRDRVTSTHYEQYF
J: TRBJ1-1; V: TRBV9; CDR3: CASSVGTSRAFF
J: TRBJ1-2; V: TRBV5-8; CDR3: CASSLGDRESHGYTF
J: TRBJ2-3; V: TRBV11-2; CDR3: CASSQGSLSTDTQYF
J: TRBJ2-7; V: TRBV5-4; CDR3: CASSSRTGGNEQYF
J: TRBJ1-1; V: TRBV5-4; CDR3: CASSLPDTEAFF
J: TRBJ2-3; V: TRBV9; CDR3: CASSVVGWFTDTQYF
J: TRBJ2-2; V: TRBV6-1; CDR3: CASTRDGHSGELFF
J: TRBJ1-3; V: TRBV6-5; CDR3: CASSYRAFSGNTIYF
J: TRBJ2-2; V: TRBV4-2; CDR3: CASSDPGLAGGSLFF
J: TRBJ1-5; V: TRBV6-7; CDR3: CASSYLGFSNQPQHF
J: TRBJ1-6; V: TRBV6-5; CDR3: CASSWDRVYSPLHF
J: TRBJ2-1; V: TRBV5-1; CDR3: CASSEGLAGVGVLNEQFF
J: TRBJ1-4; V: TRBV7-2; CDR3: CASSYRTGGNEKLFF
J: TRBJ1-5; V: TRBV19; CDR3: CASNPTGVLDQPQHF
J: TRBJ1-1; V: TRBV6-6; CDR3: CASSLGVGLMNTEAFF
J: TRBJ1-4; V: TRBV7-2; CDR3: CASSKYLSMKGVSSEKLFF
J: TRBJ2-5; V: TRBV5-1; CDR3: CASQMGAGEQETQYF
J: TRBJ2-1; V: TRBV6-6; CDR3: CASSYPLSLRGQFF
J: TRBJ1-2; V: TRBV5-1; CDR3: CASSLDSSNYGYTF
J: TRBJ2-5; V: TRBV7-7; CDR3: CASSHRVGETQYF
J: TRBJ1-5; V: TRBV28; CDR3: CASSLRGQPQHF
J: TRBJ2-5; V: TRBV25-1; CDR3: CASTGGEETQYF
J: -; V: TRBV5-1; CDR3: CASSLLGQGGEQYF
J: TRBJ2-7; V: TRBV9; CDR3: CASSAGTGGFHEQYF
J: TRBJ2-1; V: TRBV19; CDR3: CASTTSGRAPAEQFF
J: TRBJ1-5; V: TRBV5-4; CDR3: CASSWGGDTMPGAQHF
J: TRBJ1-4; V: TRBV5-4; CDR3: CASSYGGTSEKLFF
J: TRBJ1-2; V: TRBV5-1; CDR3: CASSLAVGTTYGYTF
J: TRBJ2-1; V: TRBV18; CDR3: CASSDAGGGSYNEQFF
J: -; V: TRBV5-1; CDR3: CASSSRQGGVYEQFF
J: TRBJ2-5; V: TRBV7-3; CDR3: CASSLNPKETQYF
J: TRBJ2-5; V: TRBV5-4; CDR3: CASSVSGTQETQYF
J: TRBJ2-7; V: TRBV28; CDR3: CASSPITGGTGAYEQYF